The present entry profiles one TCR beta chain with its context. From germline, CDR1 is SGHRS and CDR2 YFSETQ. This CDR3 is built from 15 residues. Trimming stripped 1 base from V and 0 bases from J, with 7 bases between. Profiled with immunoSEQ multiplex PCR; TCRdb holds only in-frame clones, not every one. The sample yields around 15,000 clones, more than 75% seen once. This sample is drawn from a study of technical replicates of blood from several donors. The TCR comes from a human donor in good health. The rearrangement links TRBV5-1 to TRBJ1-4; the D is unclear. The sequenced sample consisted of PBMCs. DNA for the CDR3: TGCGCCAGCAGCTTGCTAGGTGCAACTAATGAAAAACTGTTTTTT. Amino acid sequence: CASSLLGATNEKLFF.